Reported below is one T cell receptor (beta chain). This CDR3 is 16 amino acids long. This specimen belongs to a study of OX40 agonist ivuxolimab in advanced cancers. On the study more broadly: Those treated in dose escalation had hepatocellular carcinoma, melanoma, renal cell cancer or head and neck cancer. A male proportion of approximately 83% was recorded, with mean age 60 years and range about 23 to 80.

Profiled with immunoSEQ multiplex PCR; TCRdb holds only in-frame clones, not every one. The repertoire holds 85,000 to 100,000 clones, with more than 70% as singletons. Blood sampling took place at baseline, cycle 4 day 1, and cycle 7 day 1. The gene calls are TRBV21-1 and TRBJ2-2; the tabulated D call, TRBD1, remains unverified against the DNA. TRBV21-1 is noted as a pseudogene. This clonotype originated in an adult with an advanced solid tumor such as melanoma, head and neck, liver or kidney cancer. The material was CD4+ or CD8+ T cells sorted from blood, obtained in a trial of the OX40 agonist ivuxolimab. The CDR3 here is CASSPKPQANTGELFF. CDR3 DNA: TGTGCCAGCAGCCCCAAACCACAGGCTAACACCGGGGAGCTGTTTTTT.